This TCR beta chain stems from a study of CD8+ T cells in alopecia areata. Notes on the study in general: Among the top 100, expanded CD8+ clones, as well as scalp clonality, were significantly decreased by tofacitinib.

Treatment of the sample: oral pan-JAK inhibitor, 5-10 mg twice daily. Sampling of alopecia areata patients yielded lesional scalp punch biopsies as well as peripheral blood. CDR1 is ENHRY, CDR2 SYGVKD, per germline. This CDR3 comprises 14 residues. Trimming cost V 4 bases and J 5 bases; bases outside gene matches: 4. With regard to this clone: The antigen remains unidentified.

Following extraction, RNA underwent reverse transcription to cDNA, which served as the sequencing template. The assay was immunoSEQ multiplex PCR, and TCRdb's table has in-frame clones only and misses some. This table has about 270,000 clones, roughly 60% appearing once. The chain recombines TRBV10-3 with TRBJ2-5; 10 bases match TRBD2. This TCR derives from a human donor with alopecia areata. This specimen was CD4+ T cells sorted from blood, taken around week 54, from a patient treated with tofacitinib. DNA for the CDR3: TGTGCCATCAGTGGCCCGGGACTAGCGGAGACCCAGTACTTC. It translates to CAISGPGLAETQYF.